This T cell receptor (beta chain) was observed in a study of T cells after posttransplantation cyclophosphamide. Some clones are missing from TCRdb's copy, which holds only in-frame ones; the method was immunoSEQ multiplex PCR. The sample carries about 2,200 clones, 69% recorded once. As concerns this clone: Its target is not known.

Findings of the study overall: Later post-transplant blood repertoires were often dominated by donor CD8+ memory clones. Recipient CMV seropositivity and CMV reactivation strongly tracked TRB clonality.

The CDR3 contains 16 residues. V dropped 0 bases and J dropped 3 bases, with 9 bases sitting between them. Germline V gene lookup returns CDR1 SNHLY and CDR2 FYNNEI. Cyclophosphamide on days +3 and +4 followed busulfan-fludarabine conditioning and a marrow graft. This sample comprised PBMCs, obtained after allogeneic stem cell transplant with posttransplant cyclophosphamide. V is TRBV2 and J is TRBJ1-6; D uncertain. The source is a male patient between 55 and 70 years old who received an allogeneic stem cell transplant from a related donor and was CMV-positive. The graft donor may be the source of some T cells. As DNA, the CDR3 is TGTGCCAGCAGTGAAGCCGAGACAAGCTATAATTCACCCCTCCACTTT. It yields the protein CASSEAETSYNSPLHF.